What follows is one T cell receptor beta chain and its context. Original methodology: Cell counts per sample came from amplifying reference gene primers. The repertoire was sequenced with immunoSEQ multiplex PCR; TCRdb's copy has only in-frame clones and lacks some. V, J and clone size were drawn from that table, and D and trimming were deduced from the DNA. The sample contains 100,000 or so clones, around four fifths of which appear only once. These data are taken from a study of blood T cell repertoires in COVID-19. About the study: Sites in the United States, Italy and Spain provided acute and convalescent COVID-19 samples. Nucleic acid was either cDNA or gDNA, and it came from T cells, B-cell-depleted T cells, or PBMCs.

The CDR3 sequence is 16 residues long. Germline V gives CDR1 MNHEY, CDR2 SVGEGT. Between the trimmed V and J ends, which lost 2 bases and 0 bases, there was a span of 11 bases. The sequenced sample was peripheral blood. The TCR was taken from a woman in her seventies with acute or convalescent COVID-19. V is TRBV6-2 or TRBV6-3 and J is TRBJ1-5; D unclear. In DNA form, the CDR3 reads TGTGCCAGCAGTTACGGGCAGGAATATAGCAATCAGCCCCAGCATTTT. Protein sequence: CASSYGQEYSNQPQHF.